This paragraph covers one T cell receptor beta chain sequence. Its antigen remains unidentified. The source of the sample is a study of Graves' ophthalmopathy and Graves' hyperthyroidism. Study observations and caveats: Blood also carried most expanded thyroid clonotypes exceeding 0.001 frequency. The model achieved 55% to 71% sensitivity and 72% to 75% specificity for ophthalmopathy progression.

This CDR3 has 15 amino acids. J lost 4 bases, V lost 3 bases, and 8 bases had no gene match. Per the germline V gene, CDR1 is DFQATT and CDR2 is SNEGSKA (reference sequence). The stable label applied to hyperthyroidism with no ophthalmopathy within 18 months of follow-up. Beta-chain TCR CDR3 regions were amplified from RNA transcripts. Investigators did first-round RT-PCR with HTBI primers, then second-round multiplex PCR. MiXCR, applied by TCRdb to the multiplex PCR reads, yields one record per CDR3 protein. The sample carries hundreds of thousands of distinct CDR3 sequences, roughly 20% recorded once.

The sample taken for sequencing was peripheral blood. The clonotype originates from a woman under 30 with stable Graves' hyperthyroidism. The genes are TRBV20-1 and TRBJ1-5; TRBD1 matches at 8 bases. The CDR3 sequence: CSARHPGGQNQPQHF. The DNA of the CDR3 is TGCAGTGCTAGGCACCCAGGGGGCCAGAATCAGCCCCAGCATTTT.